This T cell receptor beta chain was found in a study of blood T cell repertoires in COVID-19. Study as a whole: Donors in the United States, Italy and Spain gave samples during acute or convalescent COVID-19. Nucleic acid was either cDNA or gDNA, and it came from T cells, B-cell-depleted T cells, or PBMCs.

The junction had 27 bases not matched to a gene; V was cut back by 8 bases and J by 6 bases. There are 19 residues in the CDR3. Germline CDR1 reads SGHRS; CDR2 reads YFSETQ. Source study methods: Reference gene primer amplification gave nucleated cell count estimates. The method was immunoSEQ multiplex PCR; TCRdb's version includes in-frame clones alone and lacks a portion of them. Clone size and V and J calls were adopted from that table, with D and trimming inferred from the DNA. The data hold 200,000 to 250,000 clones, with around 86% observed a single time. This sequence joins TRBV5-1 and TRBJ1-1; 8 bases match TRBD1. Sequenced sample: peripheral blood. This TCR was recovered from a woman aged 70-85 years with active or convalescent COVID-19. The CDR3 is CARLSPQNPIQGVYSEAFF. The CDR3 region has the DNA TGCGCCAGACTCAGCCCGCAAAATCCCATACAGGGGGTTTATTCTGAAGCTTTCTTT.